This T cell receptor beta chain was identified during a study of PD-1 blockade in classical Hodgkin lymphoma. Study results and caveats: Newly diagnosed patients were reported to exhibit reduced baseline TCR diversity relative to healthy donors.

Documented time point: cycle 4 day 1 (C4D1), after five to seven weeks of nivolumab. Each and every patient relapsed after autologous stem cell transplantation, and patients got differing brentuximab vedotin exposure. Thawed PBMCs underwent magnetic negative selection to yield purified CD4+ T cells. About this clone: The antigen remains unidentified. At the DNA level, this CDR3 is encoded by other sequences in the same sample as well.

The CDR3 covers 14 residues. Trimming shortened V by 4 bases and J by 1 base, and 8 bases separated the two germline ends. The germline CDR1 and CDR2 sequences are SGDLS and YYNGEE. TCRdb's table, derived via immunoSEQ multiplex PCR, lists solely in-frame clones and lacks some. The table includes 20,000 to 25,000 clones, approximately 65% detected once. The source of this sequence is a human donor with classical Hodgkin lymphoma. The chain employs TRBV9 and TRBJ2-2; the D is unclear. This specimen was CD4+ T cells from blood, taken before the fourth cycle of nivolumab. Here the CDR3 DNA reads TGTGCCAGCAGCCCCCAGAGGAACACCGGGGAGCTGTTTTTT. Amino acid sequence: CASSPQRNTGELFF.